This T cell receptor beta chain was sequenced during a study of OX40 agonist ivuxolimab in advanced cancers. Study-wide points: What antigens the expanded peripheral T cells recognized was never established.

The CDR3 spans 16 residues. Germline CDR1 reads SGHTA; CDR2 reads FQGNSA. V dropped 6 bases and J dropped 0; count of bases not matched to a gene: 8. The method was immunoSEQ multiplex PCR; TCRdb's version includes in-frame clones alone and lacks a portion of them. The table has about 96,000 clones, approximately 80% seen once. This clone occurred once. Its matching antigen is unknown. On cycle 4 day 1 and cycle 7 day 1, as well as at baseline, blood was sampled. V is TRBV7-2 and J is TRBJ2-3; 8 bases match TRBD2. Material: CD4+ or CD8+ T cells sorted from blood, obtained in a trial of the OX40 agonist ivuxolimab. The TCR was taken from an adult with an advanced solid tumor such as melanoma, head and neck, liver or kidney cancer. The CDR3 here is CASSLSGRGSTDTQYF. Here the CDR3 DNA reads TGTGCCAGCAGTTTGAGCGGGAGAGGGAGCACAGATACGCAGTATTTT.